These T cell receptor beta chains were read from a single sample in a study of response to subunit inactivated influenza vaccine. TCRdb reanalysed the RT-PCR reads using MiXCR and keeps one entry per CDR3 protein. The sample includes 650,000 or so distinct CDR3 sequences, 11% to 15% of them seen just once. The sequenced sample was PBMCs from blood, obtained around 15 days before vaccination. The receptors were gathered from a man between 45 and 60 years old who received an inactivated influenza vaccine. The CDR3 runs from the conserved cysteine through the conserved F or W. A D gene is named only where the DNA matches it firmly. Clone size is shown for a subset of rows, as once, few, many or a class of expanded clone.

size: many
V: TRBV20-1
D: NA
J: TRBJ1-4
CDR3: CSAQSQGGEKLFF
DNA: TGCAGTGCCCAGTCTCAGGGAGGTGAAAAACTGTTTTTT

size: NA
V: TRBV20-1
D: NA
J: TRBJ2-1
CDR3: CSASRVGRSSYNEQFF
DNA: TGCAGTGCTAGCCGTGTAGGGAGAAGCTCCTACAATGAGCAGTTCTTC

size: few
V: TRBV11-2
D: TRBD1
J: TRBJ2-1
CDR3: CASSEGQGGDEQFF
DNA: TGTGCCAGCAGCGAGGGACAGGGGGGCGATGAGCAGTTCTTC

size: NA
V: TRBV5-5
D: TRBD1
J: TRBJ2-2
CDR3: CASSLTGTGLTGELFF
DNA: TGTGCCAGCAGCTTGACCGGGACAGGGCTAACCGGGGAGCTGTTTTTT

size: many
V: TRBV20-1
D: NA
J: TRBJ2-2
CDR3: CSASLEAGAPGELFF
DNA: TGCAGTGCTAGTTTAGAGGCGGGGGCGCCGGGGGAGCTGTTTTTT

size: few
V: TRBV28
D: TRBD2
J: TRBJ2-5
CDR3: CASSLYLGGNTRNQETQYF
DNA: TGTGCCAGCAGTTTATACCTGGGGGGGAATACCCGAAACCAAGAGACCCAGTACTTC

size: NA
V: TRBV5-1
D: TRBD1
J: TRBJ1-4
CDR3: CASSLAEMGQPEKLFF
DNA: TGCGCCAGCAGCTTGGCCGAAATGGGACAGCCGGAAAAACTGTTTTTT

size: few
V: TRBV3-1
D: NA
J: TRBJ1-1
CDR3: CASSQFNSVNTEAFF
DNA: TGTGCCAGCAGCCAGTTTAACAGCGTGAACACTGAAGCTTTCTTT

size: few
V: TRBV11-2
D: NA
J: TRBJ2-1
CDR3: CASSLVRIPGQNEQFF
DNA: TGTGCCAGCAGCTTAGTTCGAATCCCCGGCCAGAATGAGCAGTTCTTC

size: few
V: TRBV12-3/TRBV12-4
D: NA
J: TRBJ2-2
CDR3: CASNHPAGGTGELFF
DNA: TGTGCCAGCAATCACCCCGCTGGGGGCACCGGGGAGCTGTTTTTT

size: NA
V: TRBV7-2
D: NA
J: TRBJ2-7
CDR3: CASSPHGPPYEQYF
DNA: TGTGCCAGCAGCCCGCATGGTCCCCCCTACGAGCAGTACTTC

size: NA
V: TRBV25-1
D: TRBD2
J: TRBJ2-5
CDR3: CASGKAGGSETQYF
DNA: TGTGCCAGCGGAAAAGCGGGAGGTTCTGAGACCCAGTACTTC

size: NA
V: TRBV5-1
D: NA
J: TRBJ2-7
CDR3: CASSLAERGTYEQYF
DNA: TGCGCCAGCAGCTTGGCCGAGAGAGGGACCTACGAGCAGTACTTC

size: NA
V: TRBV4-3
D: TRBD1
J: TRBJ2-2
CDR3: CASSQGQGRYTGELFF
DNA: TGCGCCAGCAGCCAGGGACAGGGAAGGTACACCGGGGAGCTGTTTTTT

size: NA
V: TRBV20-1
D: TRBD2
J: TRBJ2-3
CDR3: CSARSLAGVVSQYF
DNA: TGCAGTGCTAGGTCACTAGCGGGAGTGGTCTCCCAGTATTTT

size: NA
V: TRBV20-1
D: TRBD2
J: TRBJ2-1
CDR3: CSAGGTSGGLRSSYNEQFF
DNA: TGCAGTGCTGGGGGGACTAGCGGGGGCTTAAGGAGCTCCTACAATGAGCAGTTCTTC

size: few
V: TRBV5-1
D: NA
J: TRBJ2-7
CDR3: CASSLAIRSYEQYF
DNA: TGCGCCAGCAGCTTGGCTATCCGATCCTACGAGCAGTACTTC

size: NA
V: TRBV11-2
D: NA
J: TRBJ1-3
CDR3: CASSLGRGGGTIYF
DNA: TGTGCCAGCAGCTTAGGAAGAGGCGGTGGCACCATATATTTT

size: NA
V: TRBV20-1
D: NA
J: TRBJ2-4
CDR3: CSAREGLRAKNIQYF
DNA: TGCAGTGCTAGAGAGGGACTGCGGGCCAAAAACATTCAGTACTTC

size: few
V: TRBV7-2
D: NA
J: TRBJ2-4
CDR3: CASSPVPMSVPPIF
DNA: TGTGCCAGCAGCCCTGTACCAATGTCCGTTCCACCGATATTC

size: many
V: TRBV5-5
D: NA
J: TRBJ1-3
CDR3: CASTTRVVGNTIYF
DNA: TGTGCCAGCACCACTCGGGTGGTTGGAAACACCATATATTTT

size: NA
V: TRBV10-3
D: NA
J: TRBJ2-7
CDR3: CAISEWGRTQDTYEQYF
DNA: TGTGCCATCAGTGAGTGGGGGCGGACTCAAGACACCTACGAGCAGTACTTC

size: NA
V: TRBV28
D: TRBD2
J: TRBJ2-5
CDR3: CASSLWASGTETQYF
DNA: TGTGCCAGCAGTTTATGGGCTAGCGGGACAGAGACCCAGTACTTC

size: NA
V: TRBV7-9
D: NA
J: TRBJ2-3
CDR3: CASSPTARQVGDTQYF
DNA: TGTGCCAGCAGCCCGACCGCCCGGCAGGTGGGGGATACGCAGTATTTT

size: few
V: TRBV18
D: TRBD1
J: TRBJ2-2
CDR3: CASSPRQGAAGELFF
DNA: TGTGCCAGCTCACCACGACAGGGTGCGGCCGGGGAGCTGTTTTTT

size: NA
V: TRBV12-3/TRBV12-4
D: TRBD2
J: TRBJ2-2
CDR3: CASSLVGGPPGELFF
DNA: TGTGCCAGCAGTTTAGTGGGAGGGCCGCCCGGGGAGCTGTTTTTT

size: NA
V: TRBV5-5
D: TRBD1
J: TRBJ1-1
CDR3: CASSFNFVRGHRNTEAFF
DNA: TGTGCCAGCAGCTTTAATTTCGTCAGGGGGCATCGGAACACTGAAGCTTTCTTT

size: many
V: TRBV10-2
D: TRBD2
J: TRBJ2-1
CDR3: CASSELLAGASVNEQFF
DNA: TGCGCCAGCAGTGAGTTGTTAGCGGGGGCCTCAGTCAATGAGCAGTTCTTC

size: once
V: TRBV7-2
D: NA
J: TRBJ2-3
CDR3: CASSIQTADPTDTQYF
DNA: TGTGCCAGTAGTATACAGACAGCCGACCCCACAGATACGCAGTATTTT

size: few
V: TRBV10-3
D: NA
J: TRBJ2-7
CDR3: CASQGGSFSYEQYF
DNA: TGTGCCTCACAGGGCGGGAGCTTCTCCTACGAGCAGTACTTC

size: NA
V: TRBV4-2
D: TRBD2
J: TRBJ2-7
CDR3: CASSPELVGGVPEQYF
DNA: TGTGCCAGCAGCCCAGAACTCGTGGGGGGGGTACCCGAGCAGTACTTC

size: many
V: TRBV12-3/TRBV12-4
D: NA
J: TRBJ2-5
CDR3: CASSLAGGRQETQYF
DNA: TGTGCCAGCAGTTTAGCGGGAGGACGCCAAGAGACCCAGTACTTC

size: many
V: TRBV5-1
D: NA
J: TRBJ1-5
CDR3: CASSLGDGGSNQPQHF
DNA: TGCGCCAGCAGCTTGGGGGACGGGGGTAGCAATCAGCCCCAGCATTTT

size: few
V: TRBV5-5
D: TRBD1
J: TRBJ1-4
CDR3: CASTWGQGLTNEKLFF
DNA: TGTGCCAGCACCTGGGGACAGGGATTAACTAATGAAAAACTGTTTTTT

size: NA
V: TRBV7-2
D: TRBD1
J: TRBJ1-1
CDR3: CASSSMQGAFEAFF
DNA: TGTGCCAGCAGCTCTATGCAGGGGGCCTTTGAAGCTTTCTTT

size: NA
V: TRBV5-6
D: TRBD2
J: TRBJ2-7
CDR3: CASRGLPNEQYF
DNA: TGTGCCAGCAGGGGACTACCCAACGAGCAGTACTTC

size: NA
V: TRBV29-1
D: TRBD1
J: TRBJ1-2
CDR3: CSVVPTGAIYSYTF
DNA: TGCAGCGTTGTCCCGACAGGGGCCATCTATAGCTACACCTTC

size: NA
V: TRBV12-3/TRBV12-4
D: TRBD1
J: TRBJ2-5
CDR3: CASSSSGTGLITQYF
DNA: TGTGCCAGCAGTTCCTCCGGGACAGGGTTAATAACCCAGTACTTC

size: few
V: TRBV30
D: TRBD1
J: TRBJ1-2
CDR3: CAGQGNGFYGYTF
DNA: TGTGCCGGACAGGGGAATGGATTCTATGGCTACACCTTC